These 9 T cell receptor beta chains share one sample of origin, sequenced in a study of blood T cells in healthy people across ages. Next came a second PCR, run for about 7 to 12 cycles, which used a sample-barcoded 5' primer along with a J-beta primer mix. TCRdb reprocessed the 5' RACE reads via MiXCR and lists one record per CDR3 protein. The table shows fewer than 1 million distinct CDR3 sequences, with more than 40% occurring only once. The material sequenced was blood. These TCRs come from a man between 60 and 75 years old in good health.

This clonotype has more than one count but fewer than ten. Here the CDR3 DNA reads TGCAGTGCTAGAGAGACAGGGAACCCCCATCAGCCCCAGCATTTT. It specifies CSARETGNPHQPQHF. This sequence joins TRBV20-1 and TRBJ1-5; 7 bases line up with TRBD1. V trimming: 0 bases; J trimming: 5 bases; junction bases outside the gene matches: 7. The V gene's germline CDR1 is DFQATT and CDR2 SNEGSKA (reference sequence). The CDR3 totals 15 residues.

CDR3 region: CAISDIGAGEQFF. CDR3 bases: TGTGCCATCAGTGACATCGGAGCGGGTGAGCAGTTCTTC. V usage is TRBV10-3 and J usage is TRBJ2-1, with a possible D match to TRBD2 (6 bases). CDR1 is ENHRY, CDR2 SYGVKD, per germline. V dropped 3 bases and J dropped 9 bases, with 12 bases sitting between them. This CDR3 comprises 13 residues.

This clonotype was counted a few times. The chain combines TRBV6-2 or TRBV6-3 with TRBJ2-5, with TRBD1 matching 8 bases. J gave up 2 bases and V 4 bases, and 6 bases lay outside the gene matches. The CDR3 spans 15 residues. Germline CDR1 and CDR2: MNHEY and SVGEGT. The CDR3 loop is CASSFLGTGQETQYF. The CDR3 region has the DNA TGTGCCAGCAGTTTTCTCGGGACAGGACAAGAGACCCAGTACTTC.

In regard to this clonotype: At one of its ends the junction is not consistent with the germline gene, which may arise from a read error. The chain uses TRBV7-9 and TRBJ1-2; D is undetermined. The CDR3 runs 12 residues. Germline V gives CDR1 SEHNR, CDR2 FQNEAQ (reference sequence). In DNA, the CDR3 is TGTGCCAGCGGGGAGGTCCCCTATAGCTACACCTTC. Encoded protein: CASGEVPYSYTF.

The J gene is TRBJ2-6, the V gene TRBV27, with D perhaps matching TRBD1 (5 bases). The CDR3 length is 14 residues. With 6 bases removed from V and 0 bases from J, the gap between germline ends came to 6 bases. In germline, CDR1 is MNHEY, CDR2 SMNVEV (reference sequence). The CDR3 is CASRGVSGANVLTF. Here the CDR3 DNA reads TGTGCCAGCAGAGGGGTCTCTGGGGCCAACGTCCTGACTTTC.

This clonotype was seen more than once but under ten times. V gene TRBV7-9 combines with J gene TRBJ1-2; D might be TRBD1 (5 bases). There are 15 residues in the CDR3. Germline V lookup: CDR1 SEHNR, CDR2 FQNEAQ (reference sequence). Trimming left V 7 bases short and J 0 bases short, with 15 bases between. The CDR3 nucleotides are TGTGCCAGCACAACGGGGGTGTCCTCTAACTATGGCTACACCTTC. This sequence encodes CASTTGVSSNYGYTF.

This clonotype was seen more than once but under ten times. The chain links TRBV5-6 to TRBJ2-7, with TRBD1 matching over 7 bases. With 5 bases clipped from V and 6 bases from J, the junction kept 11 bases outside the gene matches. The V gene's germline CDR1 is SGHDT and CDR2 YYEEEE. This CDR3 comprises 14 residues. The CDR3 loop is CASSYGTDLLEQYF. In DNA, the CDR3 is TGTGCCAGCAGTTACGGGACAGACCTTCTCGAGCAGTACTTC. Using reference TRBV5-6 and TRBJ2-7 for the parts outside the CDR3, the full variable domain is DAGVTQSPTHLIKTRGQQVTLRCSPKSGHDTVSWYQQALGQGPQFIFQYYEEEERQRGNFPDRFSGHQFPNYSSELNVNALLLGDSALYLCASSYGTDLLEQYFGPGTRLTVT.

The chain combines TRBV12-3 or TRBV12-4 with TRBJ1-2; TRBD1 might be the D (6 bases). V lost 2 bases, J lost 2 bases, and 9 bases lay in between. There are 14 residues in the CDR3. CDR3 region: CASSLWQGNYGYTF. CDR3 sequence (DNA): TGTGCCAGCAGTTTATGGCAGGGGAACTATGGCTACACCTTC.

This clonotype showed up just a few times. The rearrangement joins TRBV9 to TRBJ1-4, with D possibly TRBD1 on 6 matching bases. V lost 3 bases and J lost 7, with 10 bases in between. Germline-derived CDR1 and CDR2 are SGDLS and YYNGEE. The CDR3 totals 13 residues. In DNA form, the CDR3 reads TGTGCCAGCAGCGAACAGGGAGGTGAAAAACTGTTTTTT. Protein product: CASSEQGGEKLFF.